The 22 T cell receptor beta chains given below trace back to one sample, sequenced in a study of cytomegalovirus exposure and HLA in healthy donors. The primer mix had 60 Vbeta and 13 Jbeta primers. Profiling relied on immunoSEQ multiplex PCR, and the TCRdb table lists in-frame clones only, not all of them. This table holds 150,000 or so clones, 64% found once. The sample taken for sequencing was PBMCs. These TCRs come from a woman in her 30s in good health and CMV-seropositive.

CDR3 loop: CASSSKGQGPGLALHF. In nucleotides, the CDR3 is TGCGCCAGCAGCTCGAAGGGACAGGGCCCCGGCCTCGCCCTCCACTTT. V usage is TRBV5-1 and J usage is TRBJ1-6; 9 nucleotides align to TRBD1. The CDR3 contains 16 residues. V lost 3 bases, J lost 14 bases, and 15 bases stayed unmatched. Germline V CDR1 and CDR2: SGHRS, YFSETQ.

This clone has only a few counts. The chain carries TRBV25-1 and TRBJ1-4; the match to TRBD1 covers 7 bases. Germline CDR1 is MGHDK and CDR2 is SYGVNS. The V and J ends lost 0 bases and 6 bases, in that order; junction bases with no gene match: 10. This CDR3 region has 17 residues. CDR3 bases: TGTGCCAGCAGTGAATATTGGGGGACAGATGCTTATGAAAAACTGTTTTTT. It yields the protein CASSEYWGTDAYEKLFF.

This chain links TRBV2 with TRBJ1-2; no firm D call. The CDR3 extends over 12 amino acids. Germline CDR1 and CDR2: SNHLY and FYNNEI. V was shortened by 6 bases and J by 7 bases, with 12 bases between the two germline ends. The CDR3 loop reads CASSLGPVGYTF. In DNA form, the CDR3 reads TGTGCCAGCAGCCTGGGCCCGGTTGGCTACACCTTC.

The gene calls are TRBV15 and TRBJ1-2; 11 nucleotides line up with TRBD1. V trimming: 4 bases; J trimming: 7 bases; junction bases outside the gene matches: 8. Germline V CDR1 and CDR2: LNHNV, YYDKDF (reference sequence). The CDR3 covers 15 residues. For the CDR3, the DNA is TGTGCCACCAGCATCAGGACAGGGGGCTTCGCTGGCTACACCTTC. It codes for CATSIRTGGFAGYTF.

The gene calls are TRBV9 and TRBJ2-3, with D perhaps TRBD2 (5 bases). The CDR3 is 15 amino acids. CDR1 is SGDLS and CDR2 is YYNGEE in the germline V gene. V gave up 0 bases and J gave up 6 bases, with 14 bases separating them. In DNA, the CDR3 is TGTGCCAGCAGCGTAGAGGCGTCGGGGAGCGATACGCAGTATTTT. This codes for CASSVEASGSDTQYF. The full variable domain, completed using reference TRBV9 and TRBJ2-3, is DSGVTQTPKHLITATGQRVTLRCSPRSGDLSVYWYQQSLDQGLQFLIQYYNGEERAKGNILERFSAQQFPDLHSELNLSSLELGDSALYFCASSVEASGSDTQYFGPGTRLTVL.

The chain joins TRBV27 to TRBJ2-3; 7 nucleotides line up with TRBD1. V lost 8 bases and J lost 3; bases outside the gene matches: 8. The CDR3 loop spans 14 amino acids. Per the germline V gene, CDR1 is MNHEY and CDR2 is SMNVEV (reference sequence). Here the CDR3 reads CASGQGVSTDTQYF. The CDR3, as DNA: TGTGCCAGCGGGCAGGGGGTATCGACAGATACGCAGTATTTT.

V is TRBV5-1 and J is TRBJ1-2, with a tentative D call TRBD1 (6 bases). The CDR3 totals 17 residues. Germline V gives CDR1 SGHRS, CDR2 YFSETQ. V shed 1 base and J shed 4 bases, with 20 bases lying between them. CDR3 sequence: CASSLSGGQTTAYGYTF. CDR3 in DNA: TGCGCCAGCAGCTTGTCTGGAGGACAGACGACCGCCTATGGCTACACCTTC.

The chain joins TRBV4-2 to TRBJ2-6; D is unclear. Germline CDR1 and CDR2: LGHNA and YNFKEQ. The CDR3 extends over 15 amino acids. Trimming left V 4 bases short and J 0 bases short, with 7 bases between. The CDR3 region has the DNA TGTGCCAGCAGCCCCCAAAACTCTGGGGCCAACGTCCTGACTTTC. It codes for CASSPQNSGANVLTF.

V usage is TRBV25-1 and J usage is TRBJ2-7; no clear D gene. Germline-derived CDR1 and CDR2 are MGHDK and SYGVNS. V was shortened by 9 bases and J by 2 bases, with 14 bases between the two germline ends. The CDR3 covers 13 residues. The CDR3: CARTTQETYEQYF. The DNA of the CDR3 is TGTGCCAGAACCACTCAGGAAACCTACGAGCAGTACTTC.

This clone appeared a few times. The chain links TRBV11-1 to TRBJ1-2; tentative D call: TRBD1 (5 bases). Between the trimmed V and J ends, which lost 5 bases and 4 bases, there was a span of 17 bases. The length of the CDR3 is 15 residues. Germline CDR1 SGHAT, CDR2 FQDESV (reference sequence). The CDR3 sequence: CASSPRGSPGYGYTF. Written as DNA, the CDR3 is TGTGCCAGCAGCCCGCGGGGGTCGCCGGGCTATGGCTACACCTTC.

This chain links TRBV10-3 with TRBJ1-2; weak D call: TRBD1 (6 bases). The CDR3 has 13 residues. Trimming cost V 7 bases and J 2 bases, with 11 bases left between them. Germline-derived CDR1 and CDR2 are ENHRY and SYGVKD. CDR3 region: CAITDSANYGYTF. The CDR3 DNA follows: TGTGCCATCACGGACAGTGCGAACTATGGCTACACCTTC.

The rearrangement links TRBV7-9 to TRBJ2-7, with D unclear. V was trimmed by 5 bases and J by 3 bases, leaving 11 bases between them. This CDR3 comprises 13 residues. Germline V gene lookup returns CDR1 SEHNR and CDR2 FQNEAQ (reference sequence). The CDR3 loop is CASSVEAVYEQYF. The CDR3 region has the DNA TGTGCCAGCAGCGTCGAGGCGGTCTACGAGCAGTACTTC.

The genes are TRBV28 and TRBJ2-7, with D tentatively TRBD2 (7 bases). CDR3 length equals 14 residues. V lost 3 bases and J 2 bases, leaving 11 bases between the germline ends. Germline CDR1 MDHEN, CDR2 SYDVKM. The CDR3 nucleotides are TGTGCCAGCAGTTTGGGCGGGGGCACCTACGAGCAGTACTTC. Residues: CASSLGGGTYEQYF.

The chain combines TRBV5-1 with TRBJ2-1; 12 bases are shared with TRBD2. The CDR3 loop spans 15 amino acids. Trimming removed 5 bases from V and 9 bases from J; junction bases left unmatched: 9. CDR1 SGHRS and CDR2 YFSETQ come from the germline V gene. DNA of the CDR3: TGCGCCAGCAGACTAGCGGGAGGTGTCCGCGGTGAGCAGTTCTTC. It codes for CASRLAGGVRGEQFF.

The V and J genes are TRBV7-9 and TRBJ1-3, with 7 nucleotides matching TRBD1. The CDR3 has 14 amino acids. In germline, CDR1 is SEHNR, CDR2 FQNEAQ (reference sequence). The V gene end was trimmed by 5 bases and the J gene end by 8 bases; junction bases not matched to a gene: 9. The CDR3 spells CASSRDSGADTIYF. CDR3 nucleotides: TGTGCCAGCAGCAGGGACAGTGGGGCTGACACCATATATTTT.

The chain is built from TRBV5-1 and TRBJ2-1, with D possibly matching TRBD2 (6 bases). Deletions cut 2 bases from V and 5 bases from J, with 11 bases between. The CDR3 is 14 amino acids. Germline V gene data show CDR1 as SGHRS and CDR2 as YFSETQ. The CDR3 loop reads CASSFSGEDNEQFF. CDR3 nucleotide sequence: TGCGCCAGCAGCTTTAGCGGAGAGGACAATGAGCAGTTCTTC.

The genes are TRBV6-6 and TRBJ1-4; D remains unclear. Germline-derived CDR1 and CDR2 are MNHNY and SVGAGI (reference sequence). The CDR3 consists of 14 residues. Trimming shortened V by 6 bases and J by 7 bases, and 15 bases separated the two germline ends. CDR3 residues: CASSGLTGGEKLFF. CDR3 nucleotides: TGTGCCAGCAGCGGGCTTACCGGAGGTGAAAAACTGTTTTTT.

Here the CDR3 reads CASSSDRGWGTDTQYF. The CDR3 nucleotides are TGTGCCAGTAGTTCCGACAGGGGATGGGGCACAGATACGCAGTATTTT. This rearrangement joins TRBV19 to TRBJ2-3; 8 bases map to TRBD1. V lost 5 bases to trimming and J lost 1 base; unmatched junction nucleotides: 8. The germline V gene encodes CDR1 LNHDA and CDR2 SQIVND (reference sequence). The CDR3 has 16 residues.

There are a few counts of this clone. The CDR3 spells CAWSVQETQYF. The CDR3 nucleotides read TGTGCCTGGTCGGTACAAGAGACCCAGTACTTC. This chain connects TRBV30 to TRBJ2-5; unclear D gene. The CDR3 totals 11 residues. V lost 5 bases and J 2 bases, leaving 6 bases between the germline ends. Germline V gives CDR1 GTSNPN, CDR2 SVGIG (reference sequence).

The chain couples TRBV2 to TRBJ2-1; no definite D call. The CDR3 is 12 amino acids. The germline V and J ends were trimmed by 6 bases and 8 bases, with 11 bases remaining between them. The germline gives CDR1 SNHLY, CDR2 FYNNEI. The CDR3 nucleotides read TGTGCCAGCAGGATATACACCGATGAGCAGTTCTTC. Translating it yields CASRIYTDEQFF. Filled out from reference TRBV2 and TRBJ2-1, the complete variable domain reads EPEVTQTPSHQVTQMGQEVILRCVPISNHLYFYWYRQILGQKVEFLVSFYNNEISEKSEIFDDQFSVERPDGSNFTLKIRSTKLEDSAMYFCASRIYTDEQFFGPGTRLTVL.

For this clone: It is unclear where the CDR3 begins or ends on the DNA, so no DNA is shown, and the CDR3 is as TCRdb lists it. This sequence joins TRBV7-8 and TRBJ2-3; the table's D call of TRBD1 was not tested on the DNA. Germline V gene sequence: CDR1 SGHVS, CDR2 FQNEAQ. Counting both end residues, the CDR3 totals 11 amino acids. CDR3 protein: CASSFFGQGSF.

This clone appeared a few times. The V gene is TRBV28, the J gene TRBJ1-5, with D possibly matching TRBD1 (5 bases). The CDR3 consists of 11 residues. CDR1 MDHEN and CDR2 SYDVKM come from the germline V gene. V was pared by 8 bases and J by 6 bases, with 8 bases between. The CDR3 nucleotides read TGTGCCAGCCAGGGACTTCAGCCCCAGCATTTT. It codes for CASQGLQPQHF. The whole variable domain, filled in from reference TRBV28 and TRBJ1-5, reads DVKVTQSSRYLVKRTGEKVFLECVQDMDHENMFWYRQDPGLGLRLIYFSYDVKMKEKGDIPEGYSVSREKKERFSLILESASTNQTSMYLCASQGLQPQHFGDGTRLSIL.